Each of the 8 T cell receptor beta chains below was sequenced from the same sample in a study of response to subunit inactivated influenza vaccine. TCRdb processed the RT-PCR reads anew with MiXCR; each CDR3 protein has one entry. The data contain just under 550,000 distinct CDR3 sequences, approximately 20% of them singletons. This sample was shared with a second study, whose subject was T cells expressing NK-cell markers. That paper notes: A 5'RACE template switching approach incorporating UMIs was used to make TCR beta cDNA.

The specimen comprised CD4+ T cells sorted from PBMCs, sampled roughly 13 days after vaccination. Every receptor here comes from a man in his fifties who received an inactivated influenza vaccine.

The CDR3: CASGDRGLNTQYF. The CDR3 DNA sequence: TGTGCCAGCGGTGACAGGGGGCTAAATACGCAGTATTTT. This chain links TRBV12-3 or TRBV12-4 with TRBJ2-3; TRBD1 matches 10 bases. This CDR3 is built from 13 residues. V lost 8 bases to trimming and J lost 7 bases; unmatched junction nucleotides: 6.

The chain is built from TRBV30 and TRBJ1-2; TRBD1 agrees at 8 bases. Per germline, CDR1 GTSNPN and CDR2 SVGIG (reference sequence). The CDR3 loop spans 15 amino acids. The V gene end was trimmed by 2 bases and the J gene end by 7 bases; junction bases not matched to a gene: 12. The CDR3 loop reads CAWSYGTGGSGGYTF. DNA of the CDR3: TGTGCCTGGAGTTACGGGACAGGCGGTTCGGGTGGCTACACCTTC. The whole variable domain, filled in from reference TRBV30 and TRBJ1-2, reads SQTIHQWPATLVQPVGSPLSLECTVEGTSNPNLYWYRQAAGRGLQLLFYSVGIGQISSEVPQNLSASRPQDRQFILSSKKLLLSDSGFYLCAWSYGTGGSGGYTFGSGTRLTVV.

The chain combines TRBV6-1 with TRBJ1-2; TRBD1 might be the D (5 bases). V was pared by 4 bases and J by 4 bases, with 16 bases between. The CDR3 spans 15 residues. The germline gives CDR1 MNHNS, CDR2 SASEGT. CDR3 protein: CASSAQRGWVYGYTF. For the CDR3, the DNA is TGTGCCAGCAGTGCCCAGAGGGGATGGGTCTATGGCTACACCTTC.

The J gene is TRBJ2-2, the V gene TRBV7-9, with no clear D. Germline V CDR1 and CDR2: SEHNR, FQNEAQ (reference sequence). The CDR3 covers 16 residues. V was shortened by 2 bases and J by 1 base, with 11 bases between the two germline ends. The CDR3 region is CASSLNGPRNTGELFF. CDR3 coding DNA: TGTGCCAGCAGCTTAAATGGGCCGAGGAACACCGGGGAGCTGTTTTTT.

The chain employs TRBV20-1 and TRBJ2-7, with a tentative D call TRBD2 (6 bases). V lost 1 base and J lost 6, with 13 bases in between. Per the germline V gene, CDR1 is DFQATT and CDR2 is SNEGSKA (reference sequence). This CDR3 has 13 residues. CDR3 bases: TGCAGTGCTAGAGGGCGGGGACGCACCGAGCAGTACTTC. Protein product: CSARGRGRTEQYF.

The J gene is TRBJ2-7, the V gene TRBV20-1, with D maybe TRBD1 (5 bases). The CDR3 is 14 residues long. V lost 5 bases and J 5 bases, leaving 19 bases between the germline ends. Germline loops: CDR1 DFQATT, CDR2 SNEGSKA (reference sequence). This chain's CDR3 is CSAQQQGRWDEQYF. The CDR3 DNA reads TGCAGTGCTCAACAGCAGGGTAGGTGGGACGAGCAGTACTTC.

This clonotype was recorded many times. The CDR3: CSATRDRSNKDEQYF. The CDR3 nucleotides read TGCAGTGCTACCCGGGACAGATCAAACAAGGACGAGCAGTACTTC. The chain employs TRBV20-1 and TRBJ2-7; 7 bases are a match to TRBD1. V was pared by 4 bases and J by 5 bases, with 14 bases of the junction left unmatched. From germline, CDR1 is DFQATT and CDR2 SNEGSKA (reference sequence). The CDR3 runs to 15 residues.

This clonotype was observed a few times. The V call is TRBV30, the J call TRBJ2-3, with D perhaps assigned TRBD1 or TRBD2 (7 bases each). In germline, CDR1 is GTSNPN, CDR2 SVGIG (reference sequence). V lost 7 bases and J 4 bases, leaving 18 bases between the germline ends. The CDR3 is 14 amino acids. In DNA form, the CDR3 reads TGTGCCTCATCCGGGACAGCGGGACCAGATACGCAGTATTTT. Translation gives CASSGTAGPDTQYF.